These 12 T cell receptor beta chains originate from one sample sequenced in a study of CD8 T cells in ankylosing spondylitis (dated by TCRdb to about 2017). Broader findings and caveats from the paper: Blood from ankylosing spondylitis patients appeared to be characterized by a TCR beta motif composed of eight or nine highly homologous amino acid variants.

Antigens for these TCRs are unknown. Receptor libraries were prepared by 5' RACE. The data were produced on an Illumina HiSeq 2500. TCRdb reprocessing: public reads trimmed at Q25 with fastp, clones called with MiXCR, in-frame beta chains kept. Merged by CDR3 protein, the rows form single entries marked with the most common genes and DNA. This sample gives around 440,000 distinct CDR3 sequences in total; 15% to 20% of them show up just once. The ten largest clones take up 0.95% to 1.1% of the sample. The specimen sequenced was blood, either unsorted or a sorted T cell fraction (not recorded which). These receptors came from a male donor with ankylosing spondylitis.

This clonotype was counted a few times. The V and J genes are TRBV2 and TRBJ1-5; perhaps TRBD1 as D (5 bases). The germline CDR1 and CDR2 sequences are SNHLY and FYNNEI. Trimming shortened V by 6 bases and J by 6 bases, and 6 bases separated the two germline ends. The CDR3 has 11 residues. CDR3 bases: TGTGCCAGCAGGAGGGGTCAGCCCCAGCATTTT. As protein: CASRRGQPQHF.

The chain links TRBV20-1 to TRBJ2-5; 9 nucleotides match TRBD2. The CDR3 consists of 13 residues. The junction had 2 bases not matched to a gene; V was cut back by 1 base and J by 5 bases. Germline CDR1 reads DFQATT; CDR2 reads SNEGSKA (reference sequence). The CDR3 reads CSARVAGVETQYF. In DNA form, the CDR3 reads TGCAGTGCTAGAGTAGCGGGAGTGGAGACCCAGTACTTC.

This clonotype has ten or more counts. In nucleotides, the CDR3 is TGTGCCAGCAGTTTACGGCGGGGTTCCTACGAGCAGTACTTC. Translated: CASSLRRGSYEQYF. The J gene is TRBJ2-7, the V gene TRBV12-3 or TRBV12-4; perhaps TRBD2 as D (6 bases). With 2 bases removed from V and 1 base from J, the gap between germline ends came to 9 bases. The CDR3 loop spans 14 amino acids.

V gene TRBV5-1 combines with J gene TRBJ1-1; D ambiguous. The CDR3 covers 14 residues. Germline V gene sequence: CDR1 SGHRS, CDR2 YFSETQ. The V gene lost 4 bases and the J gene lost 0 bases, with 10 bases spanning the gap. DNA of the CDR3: TGCGCCAGCAGCACCACACCCATGAACACTGAAGCTTTCTTT. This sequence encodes CASSTTPMNTEAFF.

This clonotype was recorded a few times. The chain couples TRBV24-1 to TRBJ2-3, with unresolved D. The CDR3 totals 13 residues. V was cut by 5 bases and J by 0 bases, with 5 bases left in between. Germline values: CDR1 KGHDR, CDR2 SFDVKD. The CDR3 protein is CATSVGSTDTQYF. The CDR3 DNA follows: TGTGCCACCAGTGTCGGGAGCACAGATACGCAGTATTTT.

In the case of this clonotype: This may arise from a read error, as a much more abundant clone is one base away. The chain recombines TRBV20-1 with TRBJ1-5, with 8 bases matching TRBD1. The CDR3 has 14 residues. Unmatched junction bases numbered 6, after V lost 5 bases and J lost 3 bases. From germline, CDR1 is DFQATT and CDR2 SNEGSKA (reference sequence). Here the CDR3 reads CSAWTDRDNQPQHF. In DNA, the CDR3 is TGCAGTGCTTGGACGGACAGGGACAATCAGCCCCAGCATTTT.

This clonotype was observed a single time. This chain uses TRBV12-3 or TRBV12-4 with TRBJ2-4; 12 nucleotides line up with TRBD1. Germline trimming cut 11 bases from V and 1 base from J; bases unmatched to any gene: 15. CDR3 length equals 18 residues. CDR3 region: CACCPPPGQGAAKNIQYF. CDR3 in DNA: TGTGCCTGCTGCCCCCCCCCGGGACAGGGGGCCGCCAAAAACATTCAGTACTTC.

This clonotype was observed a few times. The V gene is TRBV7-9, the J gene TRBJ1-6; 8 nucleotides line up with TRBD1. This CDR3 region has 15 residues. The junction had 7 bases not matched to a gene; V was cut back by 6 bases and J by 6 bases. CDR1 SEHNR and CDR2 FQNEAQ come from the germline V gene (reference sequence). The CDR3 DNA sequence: TGTGCCAGCAGACCAGACAGGGGTTTTAATTCACCCCTCCACTTT. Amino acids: CASRPDRGFNSPLHF.

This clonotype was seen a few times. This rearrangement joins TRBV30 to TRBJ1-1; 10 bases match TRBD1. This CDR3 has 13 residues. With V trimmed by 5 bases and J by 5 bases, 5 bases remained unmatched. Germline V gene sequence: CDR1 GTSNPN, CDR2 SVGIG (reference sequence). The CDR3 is CAWSSDRGTEAFF. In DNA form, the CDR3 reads TGTGCCTGGTCCTCGGACAGGGGGACTGAAGCTTTCTTT.

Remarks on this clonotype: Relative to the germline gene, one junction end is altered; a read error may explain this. CDR3 residues: CASSLRQRSYRYTF. Here the CDR3 DNA reads TGTGCCAGCAGCCTCCGACAGAGAAGCTATCGCTACACCTTC. The chain joins TRBV3-1 to TRBJ1-2; tentative D call: TRBD1 (5 bases). Germline V lookup: CDR1 LGHDT, CDR2 YNNKEL (reference sequence). The CDR3 is 14 residues long.

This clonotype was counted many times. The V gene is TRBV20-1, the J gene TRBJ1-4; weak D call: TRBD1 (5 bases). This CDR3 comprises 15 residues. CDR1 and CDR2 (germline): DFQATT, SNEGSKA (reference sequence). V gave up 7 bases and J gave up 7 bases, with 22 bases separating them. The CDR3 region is CSVQIPRAGSEKLFF. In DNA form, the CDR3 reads TGCAGTGTTCAGATCCCCAGGGCGGGGAGTGAAAAACTGTTTTTT.

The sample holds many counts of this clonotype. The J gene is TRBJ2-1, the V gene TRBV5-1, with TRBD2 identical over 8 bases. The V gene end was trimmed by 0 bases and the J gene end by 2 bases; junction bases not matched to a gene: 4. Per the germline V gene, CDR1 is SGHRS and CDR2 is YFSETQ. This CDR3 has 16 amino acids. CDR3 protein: CASSLALAVAYNEQFF. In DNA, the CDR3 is TGCGCCAGCAGCTTGGCACTAGCGGTTGCCTACAATGAGCAGTTCTTC.